Below, 32 T cell receptor beta chains from the same sample are listed, as sequenced in a study of patients and donors after allogeneic stem cell transplantation. TCRdb reanalysed the RT-PCR reads using MiXCR and keeps one entry per CDR3 protein. The repertoire includes over 400,000 distinct CDR3 sequences, roughly 16% of them detected once, and about 7% sits in the top ten. The sample consisted of blood, either unsorted or a sorted T cell fraction (not recorded which). These receptors originate from a human donor who was either an allogeneic HSCT recipient or a stem cell or donor lymphocyte infusion donor (not recorded which). It is not recorded whose cells these are; they may come from a transplant donor.

The chain carries TRBV4-1 and TRBJ2-7; tentatively, D is TRBD1 (6 bases). This CDR3 region has 12 residues. Germline V CDR1 and CDR2: MGHRA, YSYEKL. Trimming removed 0 bases at V and 12 bases at J, with 12 bases between. Here the CDR3 DNA reads TGCGCCAGCAGCCAAGATGCAGGGGACATGTACTTC. The encoded protein is CASSQDAGDMYF.

This clonotype has just a few counts. J is TRBJ2-1 and V is TRBV20-1, with 10 positions matching TRBD2. The V gene end was trimmed by 6 bases and the J gene end by 5 bases; junction bases not matched to a gene: 7. This CDR3 is built from 14 residues. Germline V gene lookup returns CDR1 DFQATT and CDR2 SNEGSKA (reference sequence). The DNA for the CDR3 is TGCAGTGCCTCACCTGGACTAGCGGACAATGAGCAGTTCTTC. It encodes CSASPGLADNEQFF.

The table lists this clonotype with a few counts. The chain has TRBV21-1 and TRBJ2-7; TRBD2 is the table's D call and was not checked against the DNA. TRBV21-1 is termed a pseudogene. The CDR3 loop spans 15 amino acids. CDR3 loop: CASSSLAVSSYEQYF. In nucleotides, the CDR3 is TGTGCCAGCAGCTCGCTAGCGGTCAGCTCCTACGAGCAGTACTTC.

The rearrangement uses TRBV6-5 and TRBJ2-1; D gene uncertain. Trimming cost V 4 bases and J 5 bases, with 15 bases left between them. Germline V lookup: CDR1 MNHEY, CDR2 SVGAGI. This CDR3 is 15 amino acids long. The CDR3 DNA reads as TGTGCCAGCAGTTCATCGGACCGGAAGAACAATGAGCAGTTCTTC. Translated, it gives CASSSSDRKNNEQFF.

This rearrangement joins TRBV4-3 to TRBJ1-2, with D possibly being TRBD1 (5 bases). CDR1 and CDR2 (germline): LGHNA, YSLEER. Trimming shortened V by 0 bases and J by 5 bases, and 19 bases separated the two germline ends. This CDR3 spans 17 amino acids. CDR3 amino acids: CASSQESGRGFLYGYTF. Here the CDR3 DNA reads TGCGCCAGCAGCCAAGAGTCAGGGCGAGGTTTTTTATATGGCTACACCTTC.

The chain couples TRBV20-1 to TRBJ1-6, with D tentatively TRBD1 (5 bases). CDR1 and CDR2 (germline): DFQATT, SNEGSKA (reference sequence). This CDR3 contains 14 residues. The V end was cut by 0 bases, the J end by 7 bases, with 10 bases between. The CDR3 nucleotides are TGCAGTGCTAGAGAGCCGGGACGAAATTCACCCCTCCACTTT. This gives the protein CSAREPGRNSPLHF.

The chain has TRBV7-9 and TRBJ1-1; D is perhaps TRBD1 (6 bases). The CDR3 runs to 15 residues. Per germline, CDR1 SEHNR and CDR2 FQNEAQ (reference sequence). V was pared by 6 bases and J by 1 base, with 15 bases between. The CDR3 loop is CASRQDDRRNTEAFF. In nucleotides, the CDR3 is TGTGCCAGCAGACAAGACGACAGGCGGAACACTGAAGCTTTCTTT.

In DNA form, the CDR3 reads TGTGCCAGCAGTTTCGCGGAAGGTTTCGGCGAGCAGTACTTC. Protein sequence: CASSFAEGFGEQYF. This sequence joins TRBV12-3 or TRBV12-4 and TRBJ2-7; D gene unclear. The CDR3 is 14 residues long. Trimming removed 3 bases from V and 6 bases from J, with 15 bases in between.

The chain combines TRBV2 with TRBJ2-7; 9 bases fit TRBD1. CDR1 is SNHLY and CDR2 is FYNNEI in the germline V gene. This CDR3 comprises 14 residues. V shed 5 bases and J 5 bases; nucleotides not matched to a gene: 7. As DNA, the CDR3 is TGTGCCAGCAGTCCCCGGGACAGGGACCACGAGCAGTACTTC. As protein: CASSPRDRDHEQYF.

This clonotype was seen many times. The chain carries TRBV5-1 and TRBJ2-1; 9 bases align to TRBD1. This CDR3 has 15 residues. Germline CDR1 reads SGHRS; CDR2 reads YFSETQ. Trimming at V came to 5 bases and at J to 8 bases, leaving 11 bases not matched to a gene. The CDR3 DNA follows: TGCGCCAGCAGGAAGATCCGGACAGGGGATGATGAGCAGTTCTTC. It is translated as CASRKIRTGDDEQFF.

This sequence joins TRBV10-3 and TRBJ1-2; 7 bases fit TRBD1. Losses at the gene ends were 4 bases for V and 7 bases for J; bases not matched to a gene: 9. The CDR3 has 14 residues. The germline gives CDR1 ENHRY, CDR2 SYGVKD. For the CDR3, the DNA is TGTGCCATCAGTGGTCAGGGGGAAGGGGCTGGCTACACCTTC. It yields the protein CAISGQGEGAGYTF.

V and J are TRBV7-9 and TRBJ1-1; D call uncertain. Trimming left V 3 bases short and J 11 bases short, with 16 bases between. Per germline, CDR1 SEHNR and CDR2 FQNEAQ (reference sequence). This CDR3 spans 13 amino acids. The CDR3 DNA sequence: TGTGCCAGCAGCTTGGAGGGTGGGGAGAGGGCTTTCTTT. Translated, it gives CASSLEGGERAFF.

This clonotype was picked up a small number of times. This chain joins TRBV6-5 and TRBJ1-2; weak D call: TRBD1 (5 bases). Trimming shortened V by 2 bases and J by 8 bases, and 18 bases separated the two germline ends. CDR3 length equals 15 residues. Germline values: CDR1 MNHEY, CDR2 SVGAGI. Here the CDR3 reads CASSYSPEGLEGYTF. The CDR3 DNA sequence: TGTGCCAGCAGTTACAGCCCGGAGGGACTGGAAGGCTACACCTTC.

J is TRBJ2-1 and V is TRBV29-1; a weak D match, TRBD2 (5 bases). The CDR3 loop spans 14 amino acids. Germline lookup yields CDR1 SQVTM and CDR2 ANQGSEA. The V end lost 0 bases, the J end lost 10 bases, and 16 bases lay between the germline ends. The CDR3 DNA is TGCAGCGTTGAAGATCAAACGAGGGTTAGAGAGCAGTTCTTC. Its protein is CSVEDQTRVREQFF.

V is TRBV4-2 and J is TRBJ2-4, with D perhaps TRBD2 (5 bases). Germline V gene data show CDR1 as LGHNA and CDR2 as YNFKEQ. This CDR3 comprises 13 residues. Trimming removed 1 base from V and 15 bases from J, with 16 bases in between. The CDR3 loop is CASSQAPGWERYF. The CDR3 DNA reads TGTGCCAGCAGCCAAGCCCCGGGGTGGGAGCGGTACTTC.

V usage is TRBV20-1 and J usage is TRBJ2-3, with D tentatively TRBD1 or TRBD2 (5 bases each). V lost 5 bases and J lost 0, with 18 bases in between. The germline gives CDR1 DFQATT, CDR2 SNEGSKA (reference sequence). The CDR3 is made up of 16 amino acids. The CDR3 sequence: CSAGDGFDYSTDTQYF. In DNA, the CDR3 is TGCAGTGCTGGGGACGGATTTGACTATAGCACAGATACGCAGTATTTT.

This clonotype showed up many times. The chain employs TRBV5-1 and TRBJ1-1, with TRBD1 identical over 9 bases. Germline CDR1 reads SGHRS; CDR2 reads YFSETQ. The V segment lost 2 bases and the J segment 4 bases; nucleotides outside the gene matches: 12. The CDR3 is 17 amino acids. The CDR3 region has the DNA TGCGCCAGCAGCTTCCAGCCGTATGACAGGGGGAGCACTGAAGCTTTCTTT. This gives the protein CASSFQPYDRGSTEAFF.

This clonotype turned up a few times. The chain combines TRBV2 with TRBJ2-5; either TRBD1 or TRBD2 may supply D (5 bases each). Per germline, CDR1 SNHLY and CDR2 FYNNEI. V was cut by 1 base and J by 0 bases, with 9 bases left in between. The CDR3 has 15 residues. CDR3 loop: CASSEGGTYQETQYF. CDR3 in DNA: TGTGCCAGCAGTGAAGGGGGGACCTACCAAGAGACCCAGTACTTC.

This clonotype showed up just a few times. The chain employs TRBV20-1 and TRBJ2-1; perhaps D is TRBD1 or TRBD2 (6 bases each). CDR1 and CDR2 (germline): DFQATT, SNEGSKA (reference sequence). The V end lost 1 base, the J end lost 7 bases, and 17 bases lay between the germline ends. The CDR3 extends over 15 amino acids. The CDR3 bases are TGCAGTGCTAGAGGAATCGGGGGCCTGGTAAATGAGCAGTTCTTC. Translated, it gives CSARGIGGLVNEQFF.

Many counts were recorded for this clonotype. The V gene is TRBV29-1, the J gene TRBJ2-1, with D possibly TRBD2 on 6 matching bases. This CDR3 contains 12 residues. Trimming took off 8 bases at V and 5 bases at J, with 13 bases between the two ends. Germline V lookup: CDR1 SQVTM, CDR2 ANQGSEA. DNA for the CDR3: TGCAGCTCCGAAGTAGCGGACAATGAGCAGTTCTTC. It codes for CSSEVADNEQFF.

This clonotype has a handful of counts. This chain links TRBV5-1 with TRBJ2-3; 7 nucleotides line up with TRBD2. V shed 4 bases and J 5 bases; nucleotides not matched to a gene: 16. CDR1 is SGHRS, CDR2 YFSETQ, per germline. The CDR3 runs 17 residues. This chain's CDR3 is CASSRLAREGGGDTQYF. As DNA, the CDR3 is TGCGCCAGCAGCCGCTTGGCCCGAGAGGGCGGGGGAGATACGCAGTATTTT.

This clonotype was seen more than once but under ten times. This rearrangement joins TRBV18 to TRBJ2-2, with D hard to call. CDR3 size: 16 residues. The germline CDR1 and CDR2 sequences are KGHSH and LQKENI. V shed 4 bases and J shed 0 bases, with 12 bases lying between them. CDR3 nucleotide sequence: TGTGCCAGCTCACGTCCAACGGGCGCGAACACCGGGGAGCTGTTTTTT. It yields the protein CASSRPTGANTGELFF. The variable domain in full, completed from reference TRBV18 and TRBJ2-2, reads NAGVMQNPRHLVRRRGQEARLRCSPMKGHSHVYWYRQLPEEGLKFMVYLQKENIIDESGMPKERFSAEFPKEGPSILRIQQVVRGDSAAYFCASSRPTGANTGELFFGEGSRLTVL.

This clonotype has just a few counts. The V call is TRBV7-2, the J call TRBJ2-7, with D hard to call. The CDR3 loop spans 15 amino acids. The ends were cut back, 1 base at V and 2 bases at J, with 12 bases in the middle. Germline CDR1 is SGHTA and CDR2 is FQGNSA. For the CDR3, the DNA is TGTGCCAGCAGCTTAGATTACAGAAGGACCTACGAGCAGTACTTC. It is translated as CASSLDYRRTYEQYF.

The chain carries TRBV20-1 and TRBJ2-7; 9 positions agree with TRBD1. The CDR3 is 14 amino acids. Germline CDR1 and CDR2: DFQATT and SNEGSKA (reference sequence). V lost 6 bases to trimming and J lost 2 bases; unmatched junction nucleotides: 8. DNA of the CDR3: TGCAGTGCCCGGGACAGGGACTCCCCCTACGAGCAGTACTTC. Encoded protein: CSARDRDSPYEQYF.

This clonotype came up many times. This sequence joins TRBV2 and TRBJ2-2; TRBD2 matches 13 bases. The J segment lost 5 bases and the V segment lost 8 bases, leaving 8 bases of the junction unmatched. The CDR3 length is 16 residues. Per the germline V gene, CDR1 is SNHLY and CDR2 is FYNNEI. CDR3 region: CASGETSGRRTGELFF. CDR3 in DNA: TGTGCCAGCGGGGAGACTAGCGGGAGGAGGACCGGGGAGCTGTTTTTT.

The chain joins TRBV13 to TRBJ2-3; no definite D call. The V gene's germline CDR1 is PRHDT and CDR2 FYEKMQ (reference sequence). The V end lost 7 bases, the J end lost 4 bases, and 6 bases lay between the germline ends. The CDR3 has 11 residues. The CDR3 protein is CASKSADTQYF. CDR3 coding DNA: TGTGCCAGCAAAAGTGCAGATACGCAGTATTTT. The complete variable domain, with remaining parts taken from reference TRBV13 and TRBJ2-3, reads AAGVIQSPRHLIKEKRETATLKCYPIPRHDTVYWYQQGPGQDPQFLISFYEKMQSDKGSIPDRFSAQQFSDYHSELNMSSLELGDSALYFCASKSADTQYFGPGTRLTVL.

The chain joins TRBV24-1 to TRBJ2-5; a weak D match, TRBD2 (6 bases). This CDR3 contains 13 residues. The V and J ends lost 2 bases and 10 bases respectively, with 13 bases between them. Germline-derived CDR1 and CDR2 are KGHDR and SFDVKD. The CDR3 is CATSDSRPGDQYF. CDR3 nucleotide sequence: TGTGCCACCAGTGATTCCCGCCCGGGGGACCAGTACTTC.

This CDR3 is CSVEDEAAQETQYF. CDR3 sequence (DNA): TGCAGCGTTGAAGATGAGGCAGCTCAAGAGACCCAGTACTTC. The chain joins TRBV29-1 to TRBJ2-5, with D hard to call. With 0 bases removed from V and 2 bases from J, the gap between germline ends came to 10 bases. The CDR3 loop spans 14 amino acids. Germline V gives CDR1 SQVTM, CDR2 ANQGSEA.

This clonotype was counted once. V gene TRBV27 combines with J gene TRBJ2-7, with D possibly TRBD2 on 5 matching bases. Trimming took 0 bases from V and 2 from J, leaving 8 bases between them. The CDR3 runs to 14 residues. CDR1 is MNHEY and CDR2 is SMNVEV in the germline V gene (reference sequence). The CDR3 DNA is TGTGCCAGCAGTTTATCGCGGGCCGCCTACGAGCAGTACTTC. Amino acid sequence: CASSLSRAAYEQYF.

This clonotype showed up just a few times. The genes are TRBV19 and TRBJ1-5; D gene uncertain. The CDR3 runs to 15 residues. Germline CDR1 reads LNHDA; CDR2 reads SQIVND (reference sequence). V was trimmed by 6 bases and J by 3 bases, leaving 15 bases between them. The CDR3 loop reads CASSFRRSSNQPQHF. CDR3 DNA sequence: TGTGCCAGTAGCTTCCGACGGAGTTCCAATCAGCCCCAGCATTTT.

This clonotype was observed a few times. The chain carries TRBV27 and TRBJ2-4; D gene uncertain. CDR1 is MNHEY and CDR2 is SMNVEV in the germline V gene (reference sequence). The CDR3 is made up of 12 amino acids. V shed 7 bases and J shed 6 bases, with 10 bases lying between them. CDR3 region: CASTSDGNIQYF. The CDR3 bases are TGTGCCAGCACCTCGGACGGAAACATTCAGTACTTC.

The chain is built from TRBV29-1 and TRBJ1-1; D perhaps matches TRBD1 (5 bases). CDR3 length equals 11 residues. The V end was cut by 4 bases, the J end by 9 bases, with 12 bases between. Germline V lookup: CDR1 SQVTM, CDR2 ANQGSEA. CDR3 region: CSVGFEGQAFF. As DNA, the CDR3 is TGCAGCGTTGGATTTGAGGGGCAAGCTTTCTTT.